The sequence of this T cell receptor (beta chain) was determined in a study of cytomegalovirus exposure and HLA in healthy donors. Study-wide findings and caveats: Despite most TCR sequences being rare, some public TCRs occurred in many donors. Researchers had no immune exposure information except CMV serostatus available. Later analysis associated a missense DCLRE1C variant with TCR beta V- and J-gene trimming. A further, later analysis showed that HLA-associated TCR beta chains (compared with equally common others) were more clonally expanded.

Turning to this clone: What it recognizes is unknown.

Losses at the gene ends were 0 bases for V and 3 bases for J; bases not matched to a gene: 7. Germline lookup yields CDR1 MNHNY and CDR2 SVGAGI (reference sequence). The CDR3 is 16 residues long. Primers for the PCR totalled 60 Vbeta and 13 Jbeta. Using immunoSEQ multiplex PCR, the repertoire was profiled, and TCRdb retains in-frame clones only, with some absent. The sample gives roughly 190,000 clones, about four fifths of which show up once; about 1.8% is in the top ten. This sequence joins TRBV6-6 and TRBJ1-1; TRBD1 matches at 7 bases. The sequence derives from a man in his late teens or twenties in good health and CMV-seronegative. The sequencing input was PBMCs. In nucleotides, the CDR3 is TGTGCCAGCAGTTACTCGGGTGGCAGGGGGTACACTGAAGCTTTCTTT. This codes for CASSYSGGRGYTEAFF.